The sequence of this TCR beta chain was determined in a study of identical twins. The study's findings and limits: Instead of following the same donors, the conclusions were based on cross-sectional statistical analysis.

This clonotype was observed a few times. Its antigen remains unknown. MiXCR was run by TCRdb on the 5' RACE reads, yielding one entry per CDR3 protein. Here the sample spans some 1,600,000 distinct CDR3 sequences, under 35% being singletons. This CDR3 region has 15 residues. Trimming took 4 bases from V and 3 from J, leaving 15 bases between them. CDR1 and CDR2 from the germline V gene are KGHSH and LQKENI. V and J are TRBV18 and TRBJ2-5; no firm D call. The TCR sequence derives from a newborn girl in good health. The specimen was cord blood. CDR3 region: CASSRGVSREETQYF. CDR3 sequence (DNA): TGTGCCAGCTCACGTGGTGTGTCTAGAGAAGAGACCCAGTACTTC.